The rows below give T cell receptor beta chains drawn from one sample of a study of cytomegalovirus exposure and HLA in healthy donors. Here immunoSEQ multiplex PCR was the method, and the copy in TCRdb shows in-frame clones only, minus some. The sample carries a few hundred thousand clones, more than 60% recorded once. The sample taken for sequencing was PBMCs. The receptors were gathered from a woman in her thirties in good health and CMV-seronegative. The CDR3 runs from the conserved cysteine through the conserved F or W.

j_call v_call cdr3_length cdr3_aa
NA TRBV4-1 15 CASSQVPRADYEQYF
TRBJ2-3 TRBV7-6 15 CASSLREGLGDTQYF
TRBJ1-1 TRBV5-4 15 CASSLSRTSGAEAFF
TRBJ1-1 TRBV6-5 13 CASSLEGDTEAFF
TRBJ1-2 TRBV7-3 13 CASSSTGGYGYTF
TRBJ2-7 TRBV9 15 CASSAGLAVSYEQYF
TRBJ1-4 TRBV11-2 13 CASSLLTVEKLFF
TRBJ1-5 TRBV6-6 16 CASSLNPGKSGQPQHF
TRBJ2-3 TRBV6-6 14 CASSRESRPDTQYF
TRBJ2-7 TRBV9 14 CASSVEGVAEEQYF
TRBJ2-7 TRBV5-1 13 CASSPGQTYEQYF
TRBJ1-1 TRBV2 13 CASRSQVNTEAFF
TRBJ1-1 TRBV11-3 12 CASSLQGQEAFF
TRBJ2-7 TRBV6-5 13 CASSLGTAYEQYF
TRBJ1-2 TRBV11-2 12 CASSLLSGGYTF
TRBJ2-5 TRBV9 15 CASSVDRGGEETQYF
TRBJ2-5 TRBV6-5 13 CASSTLASETQYF
TRBJ2-1 TRBV29-1 14 CSVERGSSYNEQFF
TRBJ1-3 TRBV30 15 CAWSEGLLSGNTIYF
TRBJ2-7 TRBV9 14 CASSSGTSRYEQYF
TRBJ2-7 TRBV5-1 14 CASSLVSSYYEQYF
TRBJ2-3 TRBV21-1 16 CASSKETSGRIDTQYF
TRBJ1-1 TRBV7-3 14 CASSVTGANTEAFF
TRBJ2-2 TRBV9 15 CASSAGGRNTGELFF